The 29 T cell receptor beta chains reported below all come from one sample, sequenced in a study of human T cells and chemical hapten exposure. MiXCR, run by TCRdb on the RACE reads, gives a single entry per CDR3 protein. The sample carries approximately 90,000 distinct CDR3 sequences, about 10% recorded once. Time point noted: patch test 1, 2 weeks after DPC sensitization. The treatment: therapeutic diphenylcyclopropenone sensitization with weekly scalp DPC. This specimen consisted of whole blood, obtained in connection with sensitization to the hapten diphenylcyclopropenone (DPC). These receptors were obtained from a man aged 40-49 years with alopecia areata. Some clones in this sample may be carry-over from other donors' samples.

This chain connects TRBV15 to TRBJ2-7; D gene ambiguous. This CDR3 spans 9 amino acids. CDR1 is LNHNV, CDR2 YYDKDF, per germline (reference sequence). CDR3 coding DNA: TGTGCTACGAGCCGGGAGCAGTACGTC. Translated, it gives CATSREQYV.

This chain connects TRBV12-3 or TRBV12-4 to TRBJ2-5; D might be TRBD2 (6 bases). V gave up 5 bases and J gave up 5 bases, with 9 bases separating them. This CDR3 is built from 12 residues. CDR3 sequence reads: CASSRSGETQYF. The CDR3 DNA reads TGTGCCAGCAGTCGGAGCGGGGAGACCCAGTACTTC.

The chain has TRBV5-1 and TRBJ2-3, with 7 bases matching TRBD1. The ends lost 1 base at V and 6 bases at J; junction bases unmatched: 8. This CDR3 has 15 residues. Germline CDR1 reads SGHRS; CDR2 reads YFSETQ. The CDR3 nucleotides are TGCGCCAGCAGCTTGAGGGGGACAGCTCTGGATACGCAGTATTTT. Its translation is CASSLRGTALDTQYF.

This clonotype showed up many times. The V call is TRBV6-2 or TRBV6-3, the J call TRBJ1-1; TRBD1 is a possible D gene (6 bases). With 8 bases removed from V and 0 bases from J, the gap between germline ends came to 19 bases. Germline V gene data show CDR1 as MNHEY and CDR2 as SVGEGT. The CDR3 consists of 16 residues. The CDR3 bases are TGTGCCAGCGGGACAACTAACCAACTTATGAACACTGAAGCTTTCTTT. It encodes CASGTTNQLMNTEAFF.

This rearrangement joins TRBV12-3 or TRBV12-4 to TRBJ1-3; 7 bases are shared with TRBD1. The CDR3 covers 18 residues. The V and J ends lost 4 bases and 0 bases, in that order; junction bases with no gene match: 12. The CDR3: CASSYFSGTAFSGNTIYF. The CDR3 region has the DNA TGTGCCAGCAGTTACTTCTCCGGGACAGCCTTCTCTGGAAACACCATATATTTT.

This clonotype turned up a few times. V is TRBV20-1 and J is TRBJ2-5; possibly TRBD2 for D (7 bases). In germline, CDR1 is DFQATT, CDR2 SNEGSKA (reference sequence). The CDR3 covers 14 residues. V dropped 3 bases and J dropped 10 bases, with 21 bases sitting between them. The CDR3: CSARGGPAIEDQYF. CDR3 in DNA: TGCAGTGCTAGGGGGGGGCCCGCTATCGAGGACCAGTACTTC.

The V call is TRBV16, the J call TRBJ1-1; a weak D match, TRBD1 (6 bases). The germline V and J ends were trimmed by 6 bases and 1 base, with 12 bases remaining between them. This CDR3 region has 14 residues. The V gene's germline CDR1 is KGHSY and CDR2 FQNENV. The CDR3 DNA follows: TGTGCCAGCAGAAAAGCCAGGGGGAACACTGAAGCTTTCTTT. It translates to CASRKARGNTEAFF.

This clonotype was recorded many times. V is TRBV9 and J is TRBJ2-5, with D unclear. CDR1 and CDR2 from the germline V gene are SGDLS and YYNGEE. V was shortened by 6 bases and J by 2 bases, with 17 bases between the two germline ends. The CDR3 loop spans 15 amino acids. CDR3: CASTSSGRLQETQYF. CDR3 DNA sequence: TGTGCCAGCACCTCGTCAGGCAGGCTTCAAGAGACCCAGTACTTC.

This clonotype was seen a handful of times. The rearrangement joins TRBV20-1 to TRBJ1-2; D gene ambiguous. CDR1 and CDR2 from the germline V gene are DFQATT and SNEGSKA (reference sequence). Trimming shortened V by 6 bases and J by 1 base, and 18 bases separated the two germline ends. This CDR3 has 15 residues. The CDR3 sequence: CSAVVKGRFNYGYTF. CDR3 DNA: TGCAGTGCCGTGGTAAAAGGACGCTTTAACTATGGCTACACCTTC.

This clonotype occurred many times. The junction shows a germline mismatch at one end, possibly a read error. The V and J genes are TRBV12-3 or TRBV12-4 and TRBJ1-1, with D possibly TRBD1 on 5 matching bases. The length of the CDR3 is 14 residues. The CDR3 nucleotides are TGTGCCAGCAGCTTAGGTCAGGGAGGCACTGAAGCTTTCTTT. Its protein is CASSLGQGGTEAFF.

The chain has TRBV19 and TRBJ2-1, with 11 bases fitting TRBD2. Looked up from germline, CDR1 is LNHDA and CDR2 is SQIVND (reference sequence). This CDR3 contains 14 residues. Germline trimming cut 5 bases from V and 9 bases from J; bases unmatched to any gene: 6. As DNA, the CDR3 is TGTGCCAGTAGTCCTGGACTAGCGGGCTCTGAGCAGTTCTTC. It is translated as CASSPGLAGSEQFF.

This clonotype was seen many times. This sequence joins TRBV12-3 or TRBV12-4 and TRBJ2-5, with 9 positions matching TRBD2. This CDR3 contains 14 residues. The trim removed 6 bases at V and 6 bases at J, leaving 8 bases unmatched. The CDR3 nucleotides are TGTGCCAGCAGCCCGACTAGCGGTGTACAGACCCAGTACTTC. As protein: CASSPTSGVQTQYF.

Remarks on this clonotype: The junction does not match germline at one end; this may be a read error. J is TRBJ1-5 and V is TRBV3-1, with TRBD1 as a possible D gene (6 bases). Germline-derived CDR1 and CDR2 are LGHDT and YNNKEL (reference sequence). There are 13 residues in the CDR3. The CDR3, as DNA: TGTGCCAGCAGCCAAGGGACAGATCAGCCCCAGAATTTT. This codes for CASSQGTDQPQNF.

The CDR3 DNA is TGTGCCTGGAGTAGGACCAGCACAGATACGCAGTATTTT. Translating it yields CAWSRTSTDTQYF. The V gene is TRBV30, the J gene TRBJ2-3; D not certain. This CDR3 is 13 amino acids long. The V end was cut by 2 bases, the J end by 0 bases, with 6 bases between. Germline CDR1 GTSNPN, CDR2 SVGIG (reference sequence). The complete variable domain, with remaining parts taken from reference TRBV30 and TRBJ2-3, reads SQTIHQWPATLVQPVGSPLSLECTVEGTSNPNLYWYRQAAGRGLQLLFYSVGIGQISSEVPQNLSASRPQDRQFILSSKKLLLSDSGFYLCAWSRTSTDTQYFGPGTRLTVL.

CDR3 residues: CASSRQGATTLATTGELFF. Here the CDR3 DNA reads TGTGCCAGCAGCCGACAGGGGGCAACGACCTTAGCCACCACCGGGGAGCTGTTTTTT. V gene TRBV7-9 combines with J gene TRBJ2-2, with 10 bases matching TRBD1. Trimming at V came to 5 bases and at J to 4 bases, leaving 16 bases not matched to a gene. Germline CDR1 reads SEHNR; CDR2 reads FQNEAQ (reference sequence). The length of the CDR3 is 19 residues.

To note about this clonotype: Germline and junction disagree at one end, which may indicate a read error. This sequence joins TRBV6-5 and TRBJ2-7, with no clear D. The CDR3 covers 15 residues. Germline-derived CDR1 and CDR2 are MNHEY and SVGAGI. The CDR3 protein is CASSETWYGHYKQYF. The DNA of the CDR3 is TGTGCCAGCAGTGAAACATGGTATGGGCACTACAAGCAGTACTTC.

This clonotype was recorded a few times. V and J are TRBV20-1 and TRBJ1-6; TRBD1 is a possible D gene (6 bases). From germline, CDR1 is DFQATT and CDR2 SNEGSKA (reference sequence). There are 15 residues in the CDR3. V dropped 3 bases and J dropped 1 base, with 10 bases sitting between them. CDR3 sequence reads: CSASTTGSYNSPLHF. Written as DNA, the CDR3 is TGCAGTGCTAGTACAACAGGGTCCTATAATTCACCCCTCCACTTT.

At least ten counts were recorded for this clonotype. The CDR3 protein is CASSSDRSNQPQHF. The CDR3 nucleotides read TGTGCCAGCAGCTCTGACAGGAGCAATCAGCCCCAGCATTTT. This chain joins TRBV5-8 and TRBJ1-5; D possibly corresponds to TRBD1 (6 bases). Trimming shortened V by 3 bases and J by 1 base, and 8 bases separated the two germline ends. Germline CDR1 SGHTS, CDR2 YDEGEE. CDR3 length: 14 amino acids.

This clonotype occurred a few times. J is TRBJ2-1 and V is TRBV7-2; 8 nucleotides agree with TRBD2. The V gene end was trimmed by 5 bases and the J gene end by 7 bases; junction bases not matched to a gene: 7. The germline gives CDR1 SGHTA, CDR2 FQGNSA. The CDR3 is 14 amino acids. In nucleotides, the CDR3 is TGTGCCAGCAGCCCGGCGGGAGGATCTAATGAGCAGTTCTTC. It translates to CASSPAGGSNEQFF.

This clonotype showed up just a few times. This sequence joins TRBV12-3 or TRBV12-4 and TRBJ2-1; TRBD2 matches at 8 bases. J was trimmed by 7 bases and V by 6 bases; bases with no gene match: 17. This CDR3 contains 17 residues. CDR3 coding DNA: TGTGCCAGCAGATCCCAATCCGGGACTAGTCGAGCGAATGAGCAGTTCTTC. Its translation: CASRSQSGTSRANEQFF.

This chain uses TRBV7-2 with TRBJ2-1; the D gene is possibly TRBD2 (5 bases). The germline CDR1 and CDR2 sequences are SGHTA and FQGNSA. Trimming stripped 2 bases from V and 6 bases from J, with 14 bases between. The CDR3 covers 15 residues. CDR3 coding DNA: TGTGCCAGCAGCTTAAATTCGCTAGCCACCAATGAGCAGTTCTTC. Translated, it gives CASSLNSLATNEQFF.

V usage is TRBV7-3 and J usage is TRBJ2-1; 9 bases match TRBD1. Germline assignment: CDR1 SGHTA and CDR2 FQGTGA. CDR3 length: 14 residues. Trimming took 5 bases from V and 5 from J; bases not matched to a gene: 4. The CDR3 loop is CASSPDRGNNEQFF. In nucleotides, the CDR3 is TGTGCCAGCAGCCCGGACAGGGGAAACAATGAGCAGTTCTTC. Full variable domain (rest looked up from reference TRBV7-3 and TRBJ2-1): GAGVSQTPSNKVTEKGKYVELRCDPISGHTALYWYRQSLGQGPEFLIYFQGTGAADDSGLPNDRFFAVRPEGSVSTLKIQRTERGDSAVYLCASSPDRGNNEQFFGPGTRLTVL.

This clonotype has a count of ten or more. The gene calls are TRBV6-5 and TRBJ2-1, with TRBD2 matching 13 bases. The germline gives CDR1 MNHEY, CDR2 SVGAGI. The CDR3 has 15 amino acids. With 6 bases clipped from V and 4 bases from J, the junction kept 3 bases outside the gene matches. CDR3 in DNA: TGTGCCAGCAGCAAACTAGCGGGAGGGTACAATGAGCAGTTCTTC. The encoded protein is CASSKLAGGYNEQFF.

The rearrangement joins TRBV7-8 to TRBJ2-3; TRBD1 matches 9 bases. The CDR3 runs to 17 residues. V trimming: 3 bases; J trimming: 4 bases; junction bases outside the gene matches: 11. CDR1 and CDR2 (germline): SGHVS, FQNEAQ. CDR3 sequence reads: CASSLAYRGRFADTQYF. DNA for the CDR3: TGTGCCAGCAGCTTGGCATACAGGGGGCGTTTCGCAGATACGCAGTATTTT.

The V call is TRBV28, the J call TRBJ1-1; 7 bases fit TRBD1. Trimming cost V 5 bases and J 1 base; bases outside gene matches: 7. From germline, CDR1 is MDHEN and CDR2 SYDVKM. CDR3 length: 15 amino acids. The CDR3 protein is CASSRTGVRNTEAFF. The CDR3 DNA follows: TGTGCCAGCAGTCGCACAGGGGTGCGGAACACTGAAGCTTTCTTT.

The genes are TRBV5-6 and TRBJ2-3; D may be TRBD1 (5 bases). V gave up 4 bases and J gave up 8 bases, with 14 bases separating them. The germline V gene encodes CDR1 SGHDT and CDR2 YYEEEE. CDR3 length: 13 amino acids. DNA for the CDR3: TGTGCCAGCAGCCCCCGCCCCCAGGGTACGCAGTATTTT. This sequence encodes CASSPRPQGTQYF.

This clonotype was seen many times. The chain joins TRBV6-1 to TRBJ2-1, with 9 positions matching TRBD2. V was clipped by 7 bases and J by 5 bases; unmatched bases: 9. The germline gives CDR1 MNHNS, CDR2 SASEGT. The CDR3 runs 15 residues. The CDR3 region has the DNA TGTGCCAGCACTATAGGCGGGAGGGCGAACAATGAGCAGTTCTTC. The encoded protein is CASTIGGRANNEQFF.

This clonotype was seen a few times. This chain links TRBV11-2 with TRBJ1-2; D ambiguous. This CDR3 is 12 amino acids long. Germline loops: CDR1 SGHAT, CDR2 FQNNGV. V was cut by 6 bases and J by 4 bases, with 9 bases left in between. The CDR3 bases are TGTGCCAGCAGACCCGACCGCTATGGCTACACCTTC. Its protein product is CASRPDRYGYTF.

A few counts support this clonotype. The chain uses TRBV3-1 and TRBJ2-1; TRBD2 matches 11 bases. CDR1 LGHDT and CDR2 YNNKEL come from the germline V gene (reference sequence). The CDR3 sequence is 15 residues long. V dropped 1 base and J dropped 7; count of bases not matched to a gene: 3. The CDR3 nucleotides are TGTGCCAGCAGCCAAGTTTCTAGCGGGAGGAATGAGCAGTTCTTC. Amino acid sequence: CASSQVSSGRNEQFF.